This T cell receptor beta chain was captured by sequencing in a study of shared clonotypes between healthy human individuals. Regarding the study as a whole: Some clonotypes were shared by all four sorted-subset donors, while others were not shared. The non-shared ones had lower generation probabilities than the shared ones.

In the study's own analysis: In the immunoSEQ data, sequences were junction-only and lacked quality scores, so filtering differed. The repertoire was sequenced with immunoSEQ multiplex PCR; TCRdb's copy has only in-frame clones and lacks some. That table supplies the V and J calls and clone size; D and trimming were determined from the DNA. The sample carries some 2,000,000 clones, less than 95% recorded once. Note on this clone: Its antigen is still unknown.

Trimming cost V 7 bases and J 4 bases; bases outside gene matches: 6. Germline CDR1 and CDR2: MNHEY and SMNVEV (reference sequence). This CDR3 is 14 amino acids long. Terminally differentiated effector memory CD45RA+ cells were left out of the naive CD8 fraction, which was CD45RO-negative and positively selected for CCR7. The receptor comes from a man younger than 35 in good health. The material sequenced was naive CD8+ T cells sorted from blood. V and J are TRBV27 and TRBJ2-5, with 10 positions matching TRBD1. Here the CDR3 reads CASIPTGGGETQYF. In DNA form, the CDR3 reads TGTGCCAGCATTCCGACAGGGGGCGGAGAGACCCAGTACTTC.